Presented here are 9 T cell receptor beta chains from one specimen sequenced in a study of blood T cell repertoires in COVID-19. Method: immunoSEQ multiplex PCR; TCRdb's copy keeps in-frame clones and lacks some. The data contain under 50,000 clones, around 90% of them singletons. Source material: peripheral blood. The source of these receptors is a woman aged 40 to 49 with acute or convalescent COVID-19.

This clone came up a few times. The chain uses TRBV30 and TRBJ1-3; 11 nucleotides match TRBD1. Germline CDR1 is GTSNPN and CDR2 is SVGIG (reference sequence). V lost 4 bases and J lost 0; bases outside the gene matches: 5. The CDR3 runs 16 residues. CDR3 bases: TGTGCCTGGACCGCCGGGACAGGGGGCTCTGGAAACACCATATATTTT. This encodes CAWTAGTGGSGNTIYF.

J is TRBJ2-1 and V is TRBV5-1, with 11 bases lining up with TRBD2. The CDR3 extends over 16 amino acids. Germline loops: CDR1 SGHRS, CDR2 YFSETQ. The V segment lost 5 bases and the J segment 5 bases; nucleotides outside the gene matches: 9. CDR3 nucleotide sequence: TGCGCCAGCAGTTTCTCCGGGACTAGCGGCCACAATGAGCAGTTCTTC. Translation gives CASSFSGTSGHNEQFF.

This chain links TRBV2 with TRBJ1-1, with D possibly matching TRBD1 (6 bases). Germline V gene data show CDR1 as SNHLY and CDR2 as FYNNEI. The V end lost 7 bases, the J end lost 11 bases, and 14 bases lay between the germline ends. The CDR3 spans 11 residues. In DNA form, the CDR3 reads TGTGCCAGCATTTTCAGGGGATGGGCTTTCTTT. It translates to CASIFRGWAFF.

This clone was counted a single time. This chain joins TRBV5-1 and TRBJ2-1, with D possibly being TRBD2 (6 bases). The CDR3 length is 13 residues. The V gene's germline CDR1 is SGHRS and CDR2 YFSETQ. Trimming removed 5 bases at V and 10 bases at J, with 16 bases between. The CDR3 DNA follows: TGCGCCAGCAGTCGGTTGACTAGTGACGAGCAGTTCTTC. It translates to CASSRLTSDEQFF.

This rearrangement joins TRBV4-1 to TRBJ2-7; a weak D match, TRBD1 (5 bases). The CDR3 has 15 amino acids. Germline CDR1 is MGHRA and CDR2 is YSYEKL. Deletions cut 0 bases from V and 1 base from J, with 10 bases between. CDR3 loop: CASSQDPDTSYEQYF. For the CDR3, the DNA is TGCGCCAGCAGCCAAGATCCGGACACATCCTACGAGCAGTACTTC.

This rearrangement joins TRBV3-1 (or the pseudogene TRBV3-2) to TRBJ1-3, with D perhaps matching TRBD1 (6 bases). The germline V and J ends were trimmed by 2 bases and 2 bases, with 7 bases remaining between them. Germline V lookup: CDR1 LGHDT, CDR2 YNNKEL (reference sequence). There are 14 residues in the CDR3. In nucleotides, the CDR3 is TGTGCCAGCAGCCAACAGGGGACTGGAAACACCATATATTTT. This sequence encodes CASSQQGTGNTIYF.

Worth noting for this clone: A junction end diverges from the germline sequence, so it may reflect a read error. This chain connects TRBV19 to TRBJ2-1, with 7 bases fitting TRBD2. The CDR3 spans 15 residues. The germline CDR1 and CDR2 sequences are LNHDA and SQIVND (reference sequence). The chain's CDR3 is CASSIEGRAYNEQFF. In DNA form, the CDR3 reads TGTGCCAGTAGTATCGAGGGGAGGGCCTACAATGAACAGTTCTTC.

J is TRBJ1-5 and V is TRBV30; TRBD1 agrees at 8 bases. The CDR3 loop spans 14 amino acids. J gave up 2 bases and V 5 bases, and 5 bases lay outside the gene matches. Per germline, CDR1 GTSNPN and CDR2 SVGIG (reference sequence). CDR3 amino acids: CAWAGTGGNQPQHF. The CDR3 region has the DNA TGTGCCTGGGCCGGGACAGGTGGCAATCAGCCCCAGCATTTT.

The CDR3 is CASTSGDKFNEQFF. Here the CDR3 DNA reads TGTGCCTCGACCAGCGGGGACAAATTCAATGAGCAGTTCTTC. The chain couples TRBV30 to TRBJ2-1; perhaps TRBD2 as D (7 bases). The CDR3 extends over 14 amino acids. The V and J ends lost 7 bases and 6 bases respectively, with 19 bases between them. Germline CDR1 reads GTSNPN; CDR2 reads SVGIG (reference sequence).